This is a list of T cell receptor beta chains from one sample in a study of blood T cells in healthy people across ages. TCRdb ran MiXCR on the 5' RACE reads and lists one entry per CDR3 protein. The sample holds 1.4 million to 1.5 million distinct CDR3 sequences; around 39% are singletons and the top ten take 7.9%. Sequencing was carried out using blood. Source of these receptors: a woman between 18 and 30 years old in good health. The CDR3 runs from the conserved cysteine through the conserved F or W. Fields, in order: J gene, V gene, clone size, D gene, CDR3 DNA, CDR3 protein. A D gene is named only where the DNA matches it firmly. Size tells how often a clone was seen (once, few, many) or the class of an expanded clone, and some rows leave it out.

J: TRBJ2-1; V: TRBV9; size: few; D: NA; DNA: TGTGCCAGCAGCAACCCCGGCAATGAGCAGTTCTTC; CDR3: CASSNPGNEQFF
J: TRBJ2-7; V: TRBV7-2; size: NA; D: TRBD2; DNA: TGTGCCAGCAGCCGAGCTTCTAGCGGGAGCTCCTACAATGAGCAGTACTTC; CDR3: CASSRASSGSSYNEQYF
J: TRBJ1-6; V: TRBV27; size: NA; D: NA; DNA: TGTGCCAGCAGTTTCCGGGCAGTAAATAATTCACCCCTCCACTTT; CDR3: CASSFRAVNNSPLHF
J: TRBJ1-2; V: TRBV7-3; size: NA; D: NA; DNA: TGTGCCAGCAGCCCCACGGAAGGGGGGGGCTCCACTGGCTACACCTTC; CDR3: CASSPTEGGGSTGYTF
J: TRBJ1-1; V: TRBV7-9; size: NA; D: NA; DNA: TGTGCCAGCAGTCTAGATTCCGGTAGCACTGAAGCTTTCTTT; CDR3: CASSLDSGSTEAFF
J: TRBJ1-5; V: TRBV20-1; size: NA; D: TRBD1; DNA: TGCAGTGCTAGAGATTGGGCAGGGGGCGGCCAGCCCCAGCATTTT; CDR3: CSARDWAGGGQPQHF
J: TRBJ2-2; V: TRBV2; size: NA; D: NA; DNA: TGTGCCAGCAGTGAGGCAATCCGCGCGAACACCGGGGAGCTGTTTTTT; CDR3: CASSEAIRANTGELFF
J: TRBJ2-7; V: TRBV2; size: few; D: TRBD2; DNA: TGTGCCAGCAGTCCAGGACTAGCGGGGGAATCCTACGAGCAGTACTTC; CDR3: CASSPGLAGESYEQYF
J: TRBJ2-1; V: TRBV6-1; size: NA; D: TRBD2; DNA: TGTGCCAGCAGCGCCGGGACTAGCGCTTACAATGAGCAGTTCTTC; CDR3: CASSAGTSAYNEQFF
J: TRBJ2-7; V: TRBV12-3/TRBV12-4; size: NA; D: NA; DNA: TGTGCCAGCAGTCTAGACCCTAAGCCCTACGAGCAGTACTTC; CDR3: CASSLDPKPYEQYF
J: TRBJ1-1; V: TRBV6-6; size: NA; D: NA; DNA: TGTGCCAGCAGCTCCATGGACAGGAACACTGAAGCTTTCTTT; CDR3: CASSSMDRNTEAFF
J: TRBJ1-4; V: TRBV27; size: few; D: NA; DNA: TGTGCCAGCACCCTATGGGGGCATTCTAATGAAAAACTGTTTTTT; CDR3: CASTLWGHSNEKLFF
J: TRBJ2-7; V: TRBV28; size: few; D: NA; DNA: TGTGCCAGCAGTTTATTGCAGGGGACTGCCTACGAGCAGTACTTC; CDR3: CASSLLQGTAYEQYF
J: TRBJ2-1; V: TRBV20-1; size: few; D: TRBD2; DNA: TGCAGTGCTAGTTCCGCTAGCGGGGGGGTAAGCAATGAGCAGTTCTTC; CDR3: CSASSASGGVSNEQFF
J: TRBJ2-5; V: TRBV4-2; size: NA; D: TRBD2; DNA: TGTGCCAGCAGCCCCTCGGGACTAGCGGGAGAGCAGGAGACCCAGTACTTC; CDR3: CASSPSGLAGEQETQYF
J: TRBJ2-1; V: TRBV4-1; size: NA; D: TRBD2; DNA: TGCGCCAGCAGCCAGTCGGGGGGTGAGCAGTTCTTC; CDR3: CASSQSGGEQFF
J: TRBJ1-5; V: TRBV20-1; size: NA; D: NA; DNA: TGCAGTGCTCTCGGTGGGGTGGATCAGCCCCAGCATTTT; CDR3: CSALGGVDQPQHF
J: TRBJ2-1; V: TRBV18; size: NA; D: TRBD1; DNA: TGTGCCAGCTCAGCCTCAATCGACAGGGGGCAGTTCTTC; CDR3: CASSASIDRGQFF
J: TRBJ2-5; V: TRBV28; size: few; D: NA; DNA: TGTGCCAGCAGCCCCGGATGGGACCAAGAGACCCAGTACTTC; CDR3: CASSPGWDQETQYF
J: TRBJ2-7; V: TRBV30; size: NA; D: NA; DNA: TGTGCCTGCGCCTGGATTTCGAACTACGAGCAGTACTTC; CDR3: CACAWISNYEQYF
J: TRBJ2-6; V: TRBV20-1; size: few; D: NA; DNA: TGCAGTGCTTGGGGTTCTGGGGCCAACGTCCTGACTTTC; CDR3: CSAWGSGANVLTF
J: TRBJ2-1; V: TRBV5-5; size: NA; D: TRBD2; DNA: TGTGCCAGCAGCGCAAGATTAGCGGGAGTGTCCTACAATGAGCAGTTCTTC; CDR3: CASSARLAGVSYNEQFF
J: TRBJ2-7; V: TRBV5-1; size: NA; D: NA; DNA: TGCGCCAGCAGCTTGGTGGGGACCACGAGGATTGACGAGCAGTACTTC; CDR3: CASSLVGTTRIDEQYF
J: TRBJ2-5; V: TRBV27; size: NA; D: TRBD1; DNA: TGTGCCAGCAGTTTATACAGTCGGCAGGGGGCGGGGAATGAGCAGTACTTC; CDR3: CASSLYSRQGAGNEQYF
J: TRBJ1-2; V: TRBV4-1; size: NA; D: NA; DNA: TGCGCCAGCAGCCAAGATAGATTTGGGCAGGGCGGCTATGGCTACACCTTC; CDR3: CASSQDRFGQGGYGYTF
J: TRBJ1-1; V: TRBV10-3; size: NA; D: NA; DNA: TGTGCCATCAGTGAGGGGGGCAGTATGAACACTGAAGCTTTCTTT; CDR3: CAISEGGSMNTEAFF
J: TRBJ1-1; V: TRBV14; size: once; D: NA; DNA: TGTGCCAGCAGGGGGTATATGAACACTGAAGCTTTCTTT; CDR3: CASRGYMNTEAFF
J: TRBJ1-1; V: TRBV7-9; size: NA; D: TRBD1; DNA: TGTGCCAGCAGCTCCACAGACAGGGTGGACACTGAAGCTTTCTTT; CDR3: CASSSTDRVDTEAFF
J: TRBJ2-1; V: TRBV10-3; size: few; D: NA; DNA: TGTGCCATCAGTGAGTTTAAGTCTCGGAATGAGCAGTTCTTC; CDR3: CAISEFKSRNEQFF
J: TRBJ2-1; V: TRBV10-3; size: few; D: TRBD1; DNA: TGTGCCATCAGTGACGGGACAGGGGGTAATGAGCAGTTCTTC; CDR3: CAISDGTGGNEQFF
J: TRBJ1-5; V: TRBV12-3/TRBV12-4; size: NA; D: NA; DNA: TGTGCCAGCAGTTTAAAGGTTGGGGAACAGCCCCAGCATTTT; CDR3: CASSLKVGEQPQHF
J: TRBJ2-1; V: TRBV20-1; size: NA; D: NA; DNA: TGCAGTGCCGTGGATAAGAACAATGAGCAGTTCTTC; CDR3: CSAVDKNNEQFF
J: TRBJ1-3; V: TRBV7-8; size: NA; D: TRBD1; DNA: TGTGCCAGCAGCTTGGCAGGGGGCGTCGACACCATATATTTT; CDR3: CASSLAGGVDTIYF
J: TRBJ2-3; V: TRBV29-1; size: few; D: TRBD2; DNA: TGCAGCACCCTGACTAGCGGGGGGGGAGATACGCAGTATTTT; CDR3: CSTLTSGGGDTQYF
J: TRBJ2-1; V: TRBV11-2; size: NA; D: TRBD2; DNA: TGTGCCAGCAGCTTCTCTAGCGGGAGCTCCTACAATGAGCAGTTCTTC; CDR3: CASSFSSGSSYNEQFF
J: TRBJ2-3; V: TRBV10-3; size: many; D: TRBD2; DNA: TGTGCCATCAGTGAGGGGACTAGCGGGACCGACAACACAGATACGCAGTATTTT; CDR3: CAISEGTSGTDNTDTQYF
J: TRBJ1-1; V: TRBV12-3/TRBV12-4; size: once; D: NA; DNA: TGTGCCAGCAGTTTGCGGCACACGAACACTGAAGCTTTCTTT; CDR3: CASSLRHTNTEAFF
J: TRBJ2-1; V: TRBV7-6; size: NA; D: NA; DNA: TGTGCCAGCAGCTCCAGGAGCCGCTCCTACAATGAGCAGTTCTTC; CDR3: CASSSRSRSYNEQFF
J: TRBJ1-4; V: TRBV5-5; size: few; D: NA; DNA: TGTGCCAGCAGCGAGGGGGACTATAATGAAAAACTGTTTTTT; CDR3: CASSEGDYNEKLFF
J: TRBJ2-3; V: TRBV6-1; size: few; D: TRBD2; DNA: TGTGCCAGCAGTGAGGCACTAGCGGGGGGTACAGATACGCAGTATTTT; CDR3: CASSEALAGGTDTQYF